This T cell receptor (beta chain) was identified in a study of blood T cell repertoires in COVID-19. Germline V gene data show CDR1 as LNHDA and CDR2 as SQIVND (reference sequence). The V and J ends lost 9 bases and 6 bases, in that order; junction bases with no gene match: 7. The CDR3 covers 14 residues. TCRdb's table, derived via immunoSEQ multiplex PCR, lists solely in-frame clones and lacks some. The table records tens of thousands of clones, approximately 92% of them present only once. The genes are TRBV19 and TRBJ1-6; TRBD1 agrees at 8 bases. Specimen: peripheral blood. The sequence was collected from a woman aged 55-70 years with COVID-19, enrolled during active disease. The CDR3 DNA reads TGTGCCAGCACTCTGGGACAGGTTAATTCACCCCTCCACTTT. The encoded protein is CASTLGQVNSPLHF.